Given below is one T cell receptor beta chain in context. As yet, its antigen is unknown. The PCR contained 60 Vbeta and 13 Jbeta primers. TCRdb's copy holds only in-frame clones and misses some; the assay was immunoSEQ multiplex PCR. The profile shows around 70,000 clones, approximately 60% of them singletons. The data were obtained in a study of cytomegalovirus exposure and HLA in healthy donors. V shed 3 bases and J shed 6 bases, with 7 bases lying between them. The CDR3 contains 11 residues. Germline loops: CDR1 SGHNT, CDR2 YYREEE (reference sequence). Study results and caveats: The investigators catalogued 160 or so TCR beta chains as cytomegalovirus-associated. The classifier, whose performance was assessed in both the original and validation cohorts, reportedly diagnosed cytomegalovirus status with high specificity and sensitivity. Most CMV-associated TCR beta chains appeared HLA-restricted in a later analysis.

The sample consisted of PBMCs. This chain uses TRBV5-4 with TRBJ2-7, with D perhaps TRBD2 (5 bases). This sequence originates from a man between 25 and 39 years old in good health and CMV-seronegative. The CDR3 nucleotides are TGTGCCAGCAGCTGGAGCGGCGAGCAGTACTTC. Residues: CASSWSGEQYF.